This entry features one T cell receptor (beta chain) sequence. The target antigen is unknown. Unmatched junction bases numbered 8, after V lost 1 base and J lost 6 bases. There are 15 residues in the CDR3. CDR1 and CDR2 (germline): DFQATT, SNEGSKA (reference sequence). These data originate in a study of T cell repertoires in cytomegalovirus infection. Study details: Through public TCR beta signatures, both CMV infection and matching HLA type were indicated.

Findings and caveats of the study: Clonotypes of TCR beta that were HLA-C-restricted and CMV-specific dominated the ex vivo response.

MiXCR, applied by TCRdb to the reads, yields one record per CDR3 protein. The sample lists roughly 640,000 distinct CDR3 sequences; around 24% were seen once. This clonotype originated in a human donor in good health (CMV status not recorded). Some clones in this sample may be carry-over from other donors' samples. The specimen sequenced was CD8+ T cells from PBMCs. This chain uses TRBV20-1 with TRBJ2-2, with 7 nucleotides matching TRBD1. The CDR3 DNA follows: TGCAGTGCTAGAGTCTCAGGGGGTTACGCCGGGGAGCTGTTTTTT. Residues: CSARVSGGYAGELFF.